This T cell receptor beta chain derives from a study of T cell changes during pregnancy in multiple sclerosis. Trimming left V 0 bases short and J 1 base short, with 10 bases between. Germline CDR1 reads SGHAT; CDR2 reads FQNNGV. This CDR3 is built from 15 residues. This table comes from immunoSEQ multiplex PCR, and its TCRdb copy is limited to in-frame clones, with some not included. The repertoire holds 35,000 to 55,000 clones, with roughly 92% as singletons. This receptor was taken from a female donor with multiple sclerosis, enrolled in a pregnancy study. Sequencing input: peripheral blood. V and J are TRBV11-2 and TRBJ2-7; D is unresolved. CDR3 nucleotides: TGTGCCAGCAGCTTAGAAGCAGCCCCGTCCTACGAGCAGTACTTC. It is translated as CASSLEAAPSYEQYF.